Listed below are T cell receptor beta chains from one sample, sequenced in a study of Ad26.COV2.S vaccination and SARS-CoV-2 variants. The method was immunoSEQ multiplex PCR; TCRdb's version includes in-frame clones alone and lacks a portion of them. The sample includes hundreds of thousands of clones, more than 80% of them seen just once. The sequences come from peripheral blood, collected in a trial of Ad26.COV2.S vaccine versus placebo. The receptors here all came from a person between 18 and 65 years old who received the Ad26.COV2.S COVID-19 vaccine or a placebo. The CDR3 runs from the conserved cysteine through the conserved F or W. The order of the fields is clone size, J gene, V gene, D gene, CDR3 DNA, CDR3 protein. The D gene is left open where the match is weak. The size entry is marked missing in some rows and otherwise reads once, few, many or a size class.

NA TRBJ1-6 TRBV3-1/TRBV3-2 NA TGTGCCAGCAGCCTACTTACCCGGGATTCACCCCTCCACTTT CASSLLTRDSPLHF
NA TRBJ2-1 TRBV7-9 TRBD2 TGTGCCAGCAGCTACCTGACTAGCTTAACCTACAATGAGCAGTTCTTC CASSYLTSLTYNEQFF
NA TRBJ1-1 TRBV6-6 NA TGTGCCAGCAGTACCGGGGGGACTGAAGCTTTCTTT CASSTGGTEAFF
NA TRBJ1-1 TRBV12-2 NA TGTGCAAGTAGCTTCGGGAACAGGGTTGGAGCTTTCTTT CASSFGNRVGAFF
few TRBJ2-5 TRBV5-3 NA TGTGCCAGAAGCTTCTTAAATGAAACGGGAGAGACCCAGTACTTC CARSFLNETGETQYF
NA TRBJ1-5 TRBV7-6 NA TGTGCCAGCAGCTTGTCGGGATACGATCAGCCCCAGCATTTT CASSLSGYDQPQHF
NA TRBJ1-4 TRBV19 NA TGTGCCAGTAGTATAGGGGTTGTGGATTTTTCTGAAAAACTGTTTTTT CASSIGVVDFSEKLFF
NA TRBJ2-3 TRBV6-2/TRBV6-3 NA TGTGCCAGCAGTTACTCGTGGGACACGAGCACAGATACGCAGTATTTT CASSYSWDTSTDTQYF
NA TRBJ2-3 TRBV7-2 NA TGTGCCAGCAGCTTAAATAGGATAGGCGGGACAGATACGCAGTATTTT CASSLNRIGGTDTQYF
NA TRBJ1-4 TRBV29-1 NA TGCAGCGTTGCTAAGGGTCCAACTAATGAAAAACTGTTTTTT CSVAKGPTNEKLFF
NA TRBJ1-2 TRBV18 NA TGTGCCAGCTCACCGATGGCAGAAGCTAACTATGGCTACACCTTC CASSPMAEANYGYTF
few TRBJ1-4 TRBV7-2 NA TGTGCCAGCAGCTACTGGGGGGCTTCGGATGAAAAACTGTTTTTT CASSYWGASDEKLFF
NA TRBJ2-5 TRBV12-3/TRBV12-4 NA TGTGCCAGCAACAATTACCAAGAGACCCAGTACTTC CASNNYQETQYF
NA TRBJ2-7 TRBV2 NA TGTGCCAGCAGTTACAGGGGTGGGAGGGGGCCTTACGAGCAGTACTTC CASSYRGGRGPYEQYF
NA TRBJ1-5 TRBV10-3 NA TGTGCCATCAGTGAGACTTCAGGGAATCAGCCCCAGCATTTT CAISETSGNQPQHF
NA TRBJ1-2 TRBV25-1 TRBD1 TGTGCCAGCAGTGAATACACCGGGGACAGGGACCATGGCTACACCTTC CASSEYTGDRDHGYTF
NA TRBJ1-4 TRBV6-6 NA TGTGCCAGCAGTTCCCCCGCAGCGAATGAAAAACTGTTTTTT CASSSPAANEKLFF
NA TRBJ2-1 TRBV7-9 NA TGTGCCAGCAGCCCCAGGGGGGCTAGTGGGGGGAATGAGCAGTTCTTC CASSPRGASGGNEQFF
NA TRBJ1-4 TRBV19 NA TGTGCCAGTAGTGGGAAGGGACTTGTCAGGGAAAAACTGTTTTTT CASSGKGLVREKLFF
NA TRBJ2-2 TRBV27 NA TGTGCCAGCAGGGCTGTCGGGGAGCTGTTTTTT CASRAVGELFF
once TRBJ1-5 TRBV6-2/TRBV6-3 NA TGTGCCAGCAGTTTTAGGGACCCCTATAGCAATCAGCCCCAGCATTTT CASSFRDPYSNQPQHF
NA TRBJ2-1 TRBV15 NA TGTGCCACCAGCAGAGATATCGGAGGGCGCAATGAGCAGTTCTTC CATSRDIGGRNEQFF
NA TRBJ1-1 TRBV10-3 NA TGTGCCATCAGGGCCGAGGGAACTGAAGCTTTCTTT CAIRAEGTEAFF
NA TRBJ1-2 TRBV5-1 TRBD1 TGCGCCAGCAGCGCGGACAGGGACTATGGCTACACCTTC CASSADRDYGYTF
NA TRBJ2-3 TRBV7-8 NA TGTGCCAGCAGTTCCACTAGCACAGATACGCAGTATTTT CASSSTSTDTQYF
few TRBJ1-3 TRBV30 NA TGTGCCTGGAGTAACAGGGCCGGAAACACCATATATTTT CAWSNRAGNTIYF
NA TRBJ2-3 TRBV4-1 TRBD2 TGCGCCAGCAGCCAAGAGGGGCTAGCGGGAATACCCACAGATACGCAGTATTTT CASSQEGLAGIPTDTQYF
NA TRBJ2-5 TRBV30 TRBD2 TGTGCCTGGAGTCCTAGCGGTGGGCGTCGAGAGACCCAGTACTTC CAWSPSGGRRETQYF
once TRBJ2-2 TRBV5-1 NA TGCGCCAGCAGCAAGGAGAGACCGAACACCGGGGAGCTGTTTTTT CASSKERPNTGELFF
NA TRBJ2-5 TRBV11-2 NA TGTGCCAGCAGCTTAAACCAAGAGACCCAGTACTTC CASSLNQETQYF
NA TRBJ1-4 TRBV10-3 TRBD1 TGTGCCATCAGTGAGTCGACAGGGGAAGGCGAAAAACTGTTTTTT CAISESTGEGEKLFF
NA TRBJ1-2 TRBV7-2 NA TGTGCCAGCAGCCGCTCTGAGGGGGGGACGGGCTACACCTTC CASSRSEGGTGYTF
NA TRBJ2-2 TRBV2 NA TGTGCCAGCAGTGAAAGAGAGGGGCCGGAGCTGTTTTTT CASSEREGPELFF
NA TRBJ1-6 TRBV10-3 NA TGTGCCATCAGTGTCGGGAAGCGGGATAATTCACCCCTCCACTTT CAISVGKRDNSPLHF
NA TRBJ2-7 TRBV6-5 TRBD2 TGTGCCAGCAGGCCCCCCGGGGGGTTCGAGCAGTACTTC CASRPPGGFEQYF
NA TRBJ2-1 TRBV12-5 TRBD2 TGTGCTAGTGGTTTGGTATCCAGCGGGAGCCTTGTGGGCTACAATGAGCAGTTCTTC CASGLVSSGSLVGYNEQFF
NA TRBJ2-2 TRBV27 TRBD2 TGTGCCAGCAGTGGGACTAATACCGGGGAGCTGTTTTTT CASSGTNTGELFF
few TRBJ2-7 TRBV19 NA TGTGCCAGTAGTATAAGGCCATCAAACTCCTACGAGCAGTACTTC CASSIRPSNSYEQYF
NA TRBJ2-1 TRBV11-2 TRBD1 TGTGCCAGCAGCCCGGACAGGGATGAGCAGTTCTTC CASSPDRDEQFF
NA TRBJ1-2 TRBV10-3 NA TGTGCCATCAGCGTAAACCCCGGACCCTATGGCTACACCTTC CAISVNPGPYGYTF
NA TRBJ2-6 TRBV27 NA TGTGCCACGTGGAAGACTGGGGCCAACGTCCTGACTTTC CATWKTGANVLTF
once TRBJ2-2 TRBV10-3 TRBD1 TGTGCCATCAGTGAGGCGACAGGGATCGGGGAGCTGTTTTTT CAISEATGIGELFF
NA TRBJ2-5 TRBV5-4 NA TGTGCCAGCAGCTTGGTCAGCCAAGAGACCCAGTACTTC CASSLVSQETQYF
NA TRBJ1-5 TRBV7-2 NA TGTGCCAGCAGCTTAGAAAGGGTGAGCAATCAGCCCCAGCATTTT CASSLERVSNQPQHF
NA TRBJ2-2 TRBV7-2 NA TGTGCCAGCAGCTCGACTATGGGGGGGGAGCTGTTTTTT CASSSTMGGELFF
NA TRBJ2-3 TRBV15 TRBD1 TGTGCCACCAGCTCACAGGGGCCCCTCACAGATACGCAGTATTTT CATSSQGPLTDTQYF
NA TRBJ2-1 TRBV10-3 TRBD2 TGTGCCATCAGTGGGGCCGGGGGGAAGGGATACAATGAGCAGTTCTTC CAISGAGGKGYNEQFF
NA TRBJ1-1 TRBV7-2 NA TGTGCCAGCACCTCTGTCCAACTGAACACTGAAGCTTTCTTT CASTSVQLNTEAFF
NA TRBJ1-1 TRBV7-9 NA TGTGCCAGCAGCTTAGCTTTGGGGAATGTGGCTGAAGCTTTCTTT CASSLALGNVAEAFF
NA TRBJ1-3 TRBV7-2 NA TGTGCCAGCAGCTTAGATTGGGGGGCATCTGGAAACACCATATATTTT CASSLDWGASGNTIYF
NA TRBJ1-2 TRBV7-9 NA TGTGCCAGCAGCTTAATAGAAGGGAACTATGGCTACACCTTC CASSLIEGNYGYTF
NA TRBJ2-7 TRBV5-6 NA TGTGCCAGCAGCCGTACGGGACTCGCCTACGAGCAGTACTTC CASSRTGLAYEQYF
NA TRBJ2-7 TRBV24-1 NA TGTGCCACCAGTGATAGGAGGGTCCACGAGCAGTACTTC CATSDRRVHEQYF
NA TRBJ2-1 TRBV7-9 NA TGTGCCAGCAGCTCTGGGGGGTCCAGGTCCTACAATGAGCAGTTCTTC CASSSGGSRSYNEQFF